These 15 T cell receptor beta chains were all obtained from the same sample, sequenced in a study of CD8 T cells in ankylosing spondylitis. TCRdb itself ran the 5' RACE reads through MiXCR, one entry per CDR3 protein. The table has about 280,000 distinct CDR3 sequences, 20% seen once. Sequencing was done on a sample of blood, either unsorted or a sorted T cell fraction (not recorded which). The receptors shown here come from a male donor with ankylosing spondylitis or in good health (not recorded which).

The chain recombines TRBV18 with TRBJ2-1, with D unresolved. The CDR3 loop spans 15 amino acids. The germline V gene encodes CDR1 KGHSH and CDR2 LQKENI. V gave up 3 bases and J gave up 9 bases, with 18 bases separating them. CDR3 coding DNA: TGTGCCAGCTCACCCCTTCACTCGACCTCGCCTGAGCAGTTCTTC. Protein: CASSPLHSTSPEQFF.

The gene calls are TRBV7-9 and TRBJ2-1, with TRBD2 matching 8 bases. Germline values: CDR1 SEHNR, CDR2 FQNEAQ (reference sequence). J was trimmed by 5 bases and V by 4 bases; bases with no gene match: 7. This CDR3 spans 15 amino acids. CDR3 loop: CASSSMGLEDNEQFF. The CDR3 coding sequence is TGTGCCAGCAGCTCTATGGGACTAGAAGACAATGAGCAGTTCTTC. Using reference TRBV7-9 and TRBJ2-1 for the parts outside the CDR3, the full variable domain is DTGVSQNPRHKITKRGQNVTFRCDPISEHNRLYWYRQTLGQGPEFLTYFQNEAQLEKSRLLSDRFSAERPKGSFSTLEIQRTEQGDSAMYLCASSSMGLEDNEQFFGPGTRLTVL.

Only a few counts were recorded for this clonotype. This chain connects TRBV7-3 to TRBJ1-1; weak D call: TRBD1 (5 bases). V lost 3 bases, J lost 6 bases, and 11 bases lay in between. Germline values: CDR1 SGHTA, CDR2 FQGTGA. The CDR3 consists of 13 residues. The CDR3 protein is CASSFQQGSEAFF. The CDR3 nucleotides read TGTGCCAGCAGCTTCCAGCAGGGATCTGAAGCTTTCTTT.

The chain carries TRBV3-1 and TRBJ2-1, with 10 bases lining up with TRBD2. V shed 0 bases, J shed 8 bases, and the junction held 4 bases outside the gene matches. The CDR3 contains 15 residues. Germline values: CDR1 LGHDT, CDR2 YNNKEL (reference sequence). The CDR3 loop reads CASSQDGTSGDEQFF. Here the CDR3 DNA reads TGTGCCAGCAGCCAAGATGGAACTAGCGGGGATGAGCAGTTCTTC.

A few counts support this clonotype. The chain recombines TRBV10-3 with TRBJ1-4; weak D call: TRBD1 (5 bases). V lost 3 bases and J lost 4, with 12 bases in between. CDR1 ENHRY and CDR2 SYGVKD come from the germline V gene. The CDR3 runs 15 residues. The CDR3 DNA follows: TGTGCCATCAGTGACCCCGGGACTCTTAATGAAAAACTGTTTTTT. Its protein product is CAISDPGTLNEKLFF.

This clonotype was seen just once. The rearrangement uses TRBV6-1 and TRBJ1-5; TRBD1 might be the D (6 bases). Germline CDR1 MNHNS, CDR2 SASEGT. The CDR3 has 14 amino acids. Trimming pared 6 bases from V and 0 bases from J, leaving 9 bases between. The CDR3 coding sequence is TGTGCCAGCAGGGAACAGGGTAGCAATCAGCCCCAGCATTTT. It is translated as CASREQGSNQPQHF.

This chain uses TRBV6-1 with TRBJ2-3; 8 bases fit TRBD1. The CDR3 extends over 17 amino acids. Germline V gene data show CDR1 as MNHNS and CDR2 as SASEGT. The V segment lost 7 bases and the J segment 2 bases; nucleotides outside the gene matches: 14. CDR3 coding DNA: TGTGCCAGCATCGGACAGGGACCTGATTATACCACAGATACGCAGTATTTT. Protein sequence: CASIGQGPDYTTDTQYF.

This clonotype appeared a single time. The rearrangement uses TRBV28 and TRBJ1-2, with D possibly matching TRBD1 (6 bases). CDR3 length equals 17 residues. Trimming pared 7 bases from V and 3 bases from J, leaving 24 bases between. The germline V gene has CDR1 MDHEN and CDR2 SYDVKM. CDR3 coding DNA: TGTGCCAGCACCCTTATGCAAGGCGCGGGGGGCCACTATGGCTACACCTTC. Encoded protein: CASTLMQGAGGHYGYTF.

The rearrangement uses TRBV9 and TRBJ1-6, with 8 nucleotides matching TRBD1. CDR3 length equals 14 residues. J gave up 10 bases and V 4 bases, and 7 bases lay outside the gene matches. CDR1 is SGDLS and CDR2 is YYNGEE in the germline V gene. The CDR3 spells CASSMTGAGSPLHF. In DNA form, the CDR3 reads TGTGCCAGCAGCATGACAGGGGCAGGCTCACCCCTCCACTTT.

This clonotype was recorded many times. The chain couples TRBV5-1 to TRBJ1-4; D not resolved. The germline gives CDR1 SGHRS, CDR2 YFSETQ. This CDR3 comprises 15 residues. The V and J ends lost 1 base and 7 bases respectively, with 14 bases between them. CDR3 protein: CASSLRESGIEKLFF. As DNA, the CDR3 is TGCGCCAGCAGCTTGAGAGAGAGTGGGATTGAAAAACTGTTTTTT. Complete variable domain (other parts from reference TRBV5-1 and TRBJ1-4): KAGVTQTPRYLIKTRGQQVTLSCSPISGHRSVSWYQQTPGQGLQFLFEYFSETQRNKGNFPGRFSGRQFSNSRSEMNVSTLELGDSALYLCASSLRESGIEKLFFGSGTQLSVL.

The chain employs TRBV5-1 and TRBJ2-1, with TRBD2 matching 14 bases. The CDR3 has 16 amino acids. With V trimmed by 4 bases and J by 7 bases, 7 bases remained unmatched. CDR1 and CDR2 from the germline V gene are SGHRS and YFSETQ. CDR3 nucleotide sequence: TGCGCCAGCAGCCTAGGGACTAGCGGGAGTATGAATGAGCAGTTCTTC. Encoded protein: CASSLGTSGSMNEQFF. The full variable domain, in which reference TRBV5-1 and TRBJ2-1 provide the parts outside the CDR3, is KAGVTQTPRYLIKTRGQQVTLSCSPISGHRSVSWYQQTPGQGLQFLFEYFSETQRNKGNFPGRFSGRQFSNSRSEMNVSTLELGDSALYLCASSLGTSGSMNEQFFGPGTRLTVL.

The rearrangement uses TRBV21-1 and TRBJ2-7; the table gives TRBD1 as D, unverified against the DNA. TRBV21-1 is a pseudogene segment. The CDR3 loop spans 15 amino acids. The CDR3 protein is CASSKLWDRDYEQYV. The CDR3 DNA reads TGTGCCAGCAGCAAACTATGGGACAGGGACTACGAGCAGTACGTC.

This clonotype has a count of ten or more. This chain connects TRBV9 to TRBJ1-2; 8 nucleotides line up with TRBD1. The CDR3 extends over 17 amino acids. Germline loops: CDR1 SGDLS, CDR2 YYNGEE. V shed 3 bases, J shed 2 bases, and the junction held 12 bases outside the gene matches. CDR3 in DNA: TGTGCCAGCAGCGGAGAGGGCCCGACAGGGGTGAACTATGGCTACACCTTC. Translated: CASSGEGPTGVNYGYTF.

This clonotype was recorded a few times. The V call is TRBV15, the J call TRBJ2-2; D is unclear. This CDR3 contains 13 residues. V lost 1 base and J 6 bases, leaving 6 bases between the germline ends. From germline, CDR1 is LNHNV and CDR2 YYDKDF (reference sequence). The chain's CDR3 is CATSRGSAGELFF. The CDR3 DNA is TGTGCCACCAGCAGAGGAAGCGCCGGGGAGCTGTTTTTT. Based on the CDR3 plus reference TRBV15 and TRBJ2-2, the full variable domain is DAMVIQNPRYQVTQFGKPVTLSCSQTLNHNVMYWYQQKSSQAPKLLFHYYDKDFNNEADTPDNFQSRRPNTSFCFLDIRSPGLGDTAMYLCATSRGSAGELFFGEGSRLTVL.

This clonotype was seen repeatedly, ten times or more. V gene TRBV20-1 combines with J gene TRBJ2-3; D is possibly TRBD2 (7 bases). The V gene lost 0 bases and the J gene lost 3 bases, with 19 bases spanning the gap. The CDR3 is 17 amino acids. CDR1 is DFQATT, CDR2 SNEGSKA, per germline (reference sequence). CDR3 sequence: CSARDIVVAGATDTQYF. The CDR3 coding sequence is TGCAGTGCTAGAGATATCGTCGTGGCGGGGGCAACAGATACGCAGTATTTT.